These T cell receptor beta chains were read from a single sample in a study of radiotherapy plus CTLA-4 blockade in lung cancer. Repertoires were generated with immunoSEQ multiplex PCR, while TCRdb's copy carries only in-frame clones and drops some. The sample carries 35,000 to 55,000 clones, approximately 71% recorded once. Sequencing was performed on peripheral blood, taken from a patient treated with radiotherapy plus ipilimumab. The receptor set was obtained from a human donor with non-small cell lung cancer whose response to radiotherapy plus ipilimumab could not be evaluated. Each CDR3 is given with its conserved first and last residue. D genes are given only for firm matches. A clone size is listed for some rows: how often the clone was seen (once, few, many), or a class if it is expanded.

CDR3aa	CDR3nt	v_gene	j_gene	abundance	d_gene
CASSFSGNSNQPQHF	TGTGCCAGCAGTTTCTCAGGAAATAGCAATCAGCCCCAGCATTTT	TRBV28	TRBJ1-5	.	.
CASSFLPNTEAFF	TGTGCCAGCAGCTTTCTCCCGAACACTGAAGCTTTCTTT	TRBV7-9	TRBJ1-1	.	.
CASSNYPTDTQYF	TGCGCCAGCAGCAACTACCCTACAGATACGCAGTATTTT	TRBV5-1	TRBJ2-3	.	.
CASSLPSGGDTQYF	TGTGCCAGCAGCTTACCCAGCGGGGGTGATACGCAGTATTTT	TRBV7-2	TRBJ2-3	.	TRBD2
CASSEQGEYYEQYF	TGTGCCAGCAGTGAGCAGGGTGAATATTACGAGCAGTACTTC	TRBV2	TRBJ2-7	.	.
CASSAKTVF	TGTGCCAGCAGCGCAAAAACGGTCTTC	TRBV5-6	TRBJ2-1	once	.
CASSERGAEELPQHF	TGTGCCAGCAGCGAGCGGGGGGCCGAGGAATTGCCCCAGCATTTT	TRBV7-9	TRBJ1-5	.	.
CASSYEFRHGTEAFF	TGTGCCAGCAGTTACGAGTTCAGGCATGGGACTGAAGCTTTCTTT	TRBV6-5	TRBJ1-1	.	.
CASSNPWDRGYEQYF	TGTGCCAGCAGCAATCCGTGGGACAGGGGTTACGAGCAGTACTTC	TRBV11-2	TRBJ2-7	.	TRBD1
CASSWSGYEQYF	TGTGCCAGCAGCTGGTCCGGCTACGAGCAGTACTTC	TRBV7-9	TRBJ2-7	.	.
CASSLGLYNEQFF	TGTGCCAGCAGCTTAGGACTCTACAATGAGCAGTTCTTC	TRBV7-2	TRBJ2-1	.	.
CASYSTGINSPLHF	TGTGCCAGCTACTCTACGGGGATAAATTCACCCCTCCACTTT	TRBV28	TRBJ1-6	.	.
CASSLRRGPYEQYF	TGTGCCAGCAGCCTTAGGCGGGGACCTTACGAGCAGTACTTC	TRBV14	TRBJ2-7	.	.
CSGGTGALQETQYF	TGCAGCGGAGGGACAGGGGCTCTCCAAGAGACCCAGTACTTC	TRBV29-1	TRBJ2-5	.	TRBD1
CASRDSPNEKLFF	TGTGCCAGCAGAGACAGCCCTAATGAAAAACTGTTTTTT	TRBV19	TRBJ1-4	few	.
CASQRGRGRYEQYF	TGTGCCAGTCAGCGGGGGCGGGGGCGGTACGAGCAGTACTTC	TRBV2	TRBJ2-7	.	TRBD2
CASSLTYRTSGSGELFF	TGTGCCAGCAGCCTTACTTACCGGACTAGCGGGTCCGGGGAGCTGTTTTTT	TRBV4-2	TRBJ2-2	.	TRBD2
CASSGEYYGYTF	TGTGCCAGCAGTGGGGAGTACTATGGCTACACCTTC	TRBV7-9	TRBJ1-2	.	.
CASRDRVPNSYEQYF	TGTGCCAGCAGGGACAGGGTTCCTAACTCCTACGAGCAGTACTTC	TRBV5-6	TRBJ2-7	once	TRBD1
CASSSQGATEAFF	TGTGCCAGCAGCTCCCAGGGGGCGACTGAAGCTTTCTTT	TRBV7-2	TRBJ1-1	once	TRBD1
CASTGTGREKLFF	TGTGCCAGCACCGGGACAGGGAGGGAAAAACTGTTTTTT	TRBV2	TRBJ1-4	.	TRBD1
CASSSGGEQYF	TGTGCCAGCTCCTCGGGGGGAGAGCAGTACTTC	TRBV27	TRBJ2-7	.	TRBD2
CASSFGVTGSQETQYF	TGTGCCAGCAGCTTTGGGGTAACAGGGAGCCAAGAGACCCAGTACTTC	TRBV28	TRBJ2-5	.	.
CASSDPPGFSNQPQHF	TGTGCCAGCAGTGACCCCCCGGGGTTCAGCAATCAGCCCCAGCATTTT	TRBV6-4	TRBJ1-5	.	.
CASERGRGTGANVLTF	TGTGCCAGTGAGCGTGGCAGGGGAACTGGGGCCAACGTCCTGACTTTC	TRBV19	TRBJ2-6	.	.
CASSLTGVAGNIQYF	TGCGCCAGCAGCTTGACAGGGGTAGCGGGGAACATTCAGTACTTC	TRBV5-1	TRBJ2-4	few	.
CASSAELQGVGETQYF	TGTGCCAGCAGCGCAGAATTACAGGGGGTAGGAGAGACCCAGTACTTC	TRBV2	TRBJ2-5	few	TRBD1
CASSSKGQGYQPQHF	TGTGCCAGTAGTTCAAAAGGTCAGGGATATCAGCCCCAGCATTTT	TRBV19	TRBJ1-5	.	.
CASSLVKSEADTQYF	TGTGCCAGCAGCCTGGTCAAATCGGAGGCAGATACGCAGTATTTT	TRBV5-4	TRBJ2-3	.	.